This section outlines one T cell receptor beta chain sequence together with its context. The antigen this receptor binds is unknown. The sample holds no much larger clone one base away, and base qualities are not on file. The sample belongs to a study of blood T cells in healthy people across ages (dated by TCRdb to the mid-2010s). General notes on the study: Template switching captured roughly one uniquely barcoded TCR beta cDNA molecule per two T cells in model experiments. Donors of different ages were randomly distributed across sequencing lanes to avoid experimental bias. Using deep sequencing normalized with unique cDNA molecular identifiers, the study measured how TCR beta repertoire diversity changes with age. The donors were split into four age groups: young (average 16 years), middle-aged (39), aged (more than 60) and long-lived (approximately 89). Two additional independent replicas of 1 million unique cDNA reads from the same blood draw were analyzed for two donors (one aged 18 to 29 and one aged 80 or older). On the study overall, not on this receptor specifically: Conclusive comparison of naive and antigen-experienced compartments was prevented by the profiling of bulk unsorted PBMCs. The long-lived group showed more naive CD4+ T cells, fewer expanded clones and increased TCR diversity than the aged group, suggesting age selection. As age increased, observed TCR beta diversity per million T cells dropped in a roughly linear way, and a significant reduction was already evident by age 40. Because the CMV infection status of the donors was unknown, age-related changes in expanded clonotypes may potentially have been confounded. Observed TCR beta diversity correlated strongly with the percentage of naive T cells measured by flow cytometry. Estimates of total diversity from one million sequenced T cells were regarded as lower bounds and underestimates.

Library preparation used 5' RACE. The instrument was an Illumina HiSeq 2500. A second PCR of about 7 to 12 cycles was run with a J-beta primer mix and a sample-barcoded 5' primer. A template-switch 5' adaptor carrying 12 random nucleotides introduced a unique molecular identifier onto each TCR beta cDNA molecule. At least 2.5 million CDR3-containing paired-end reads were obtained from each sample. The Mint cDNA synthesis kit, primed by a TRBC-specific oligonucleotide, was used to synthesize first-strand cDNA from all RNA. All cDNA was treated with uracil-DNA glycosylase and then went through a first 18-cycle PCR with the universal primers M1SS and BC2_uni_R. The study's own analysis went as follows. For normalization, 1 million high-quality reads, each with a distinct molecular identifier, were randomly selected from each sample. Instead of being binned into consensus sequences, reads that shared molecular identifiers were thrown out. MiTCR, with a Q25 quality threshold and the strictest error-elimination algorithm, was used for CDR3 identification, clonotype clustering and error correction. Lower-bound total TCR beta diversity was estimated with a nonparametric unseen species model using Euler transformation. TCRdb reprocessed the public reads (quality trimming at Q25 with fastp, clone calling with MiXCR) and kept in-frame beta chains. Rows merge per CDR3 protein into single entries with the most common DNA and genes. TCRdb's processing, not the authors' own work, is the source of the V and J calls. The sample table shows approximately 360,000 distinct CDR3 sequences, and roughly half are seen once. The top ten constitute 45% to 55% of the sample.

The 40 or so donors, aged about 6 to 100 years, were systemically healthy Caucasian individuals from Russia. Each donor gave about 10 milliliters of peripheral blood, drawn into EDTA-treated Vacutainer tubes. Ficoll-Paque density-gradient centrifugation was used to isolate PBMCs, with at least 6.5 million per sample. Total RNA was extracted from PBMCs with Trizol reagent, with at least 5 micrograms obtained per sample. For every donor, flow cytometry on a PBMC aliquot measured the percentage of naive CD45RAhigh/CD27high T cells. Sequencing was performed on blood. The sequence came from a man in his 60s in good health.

In nucleotide form, the sequence is TGTGCCATCAGTGAGTCTTCTAATGAAAAACTGTTTTTT. Its protein product is CAISESSNEKLFF. This chain joins TRBV10-3 to TRBJ1-4, with the D gene not clear enough to name. The CDR3 numbers 13 residues from cysteine through phenylalanine. Left in the record is the CDR3 DNA by itself, 39 bases read in frame from the first base. Reading the germline V gene gives CDR1 ENHRY and CDR2 SYGVKD. Deletion took 0 bases off V and 3 bases off J, with a span of 2 bases between the germline ends.